These 10 T cell receptor beta chains were sequenced from one sample in a study of blood T cell repertoires in COVID-19. TCRdb's copy holds only in-frame clones and misses some; the assay was immunoSEQ multiplex PCR. The sample contains 150,000 to 200,000 clones, around 82% of which appear only once. The source material was PBMCs or T cells enriched from blood (not recorded which). These receptors all stem from a woman in her forties or fifties with acute COVID-19.

This clone showed up just once. The V and J genes are TRBV24-1 and TRBJ1-1; the match to TRBD1 covers 7 bases. Trimming took 7 bases from V and 5 from J; bases not matched to a gene: 6. CDR1 and CDR2 (germline): KGHDR, SFDVKD. This CDR3 region has 13 residues. The CDR3 nucleotides are TGTGCCACCAGCCATCGACAGGGTACTGAAGCTTTCTTT. This encodes CATSHRQGTEAFF.

This sequence joins TRBV3-1 (or the pseudogene TRBV3-2) and TRBJ2-5; TRBD1 aligns across 9 bases. CDR1 and CDR2 (germline): LGHDT, YNNKEL (reference sequence). V gave up 2 bases and J gave up 4 bases; unmatched junction bases: 8. The CDR3 extends over 16 amino acids. In DNA, the CDR3 is TGTGCCAGCAGCCAACCCAGCGGGACAGGGAGAGAGACCCAGTACTTC. Translated, it gives CASSQPSGTGRETQYF.

The chain couples TRBV28 to TRBJ2-6, with a weak D call TRBD2 (6 bases). The length of the CDR3 is 17 residues. The V end lost 5 bases, the J end lost 0 bases, and 14 bases lay between the germline ends. Germline CDR1 reads MDHEN; CDR2 reads SYDVKM. The CDR3 coding sequence is TGTGCCAGCAGTACCCGGGACTGGAGCTCTGGGGCCAACGTCCTGACTTTC. Residues: CASSTRDWSSGANVLTF.

The chain links TRBV4-2 to TRBJ2-1, with TRBD2 identical over 8 bases. This CDR3 spans 19 amino acids. J was trimmed by 1 base and V by 1 base; bases with no gene match: 12. Germline V gene sequence: CDR1 LGHNA, CDR2 YNFKEQ. CDR3 protein: CASSQGPSGGLNSYNEQFF. The CDR3 bases are TGTGCCAGCAGCCAAGGACCCAGCGGGGGTCTTAATTCCTACAATGAGCAGTTCTTC.

CDR3 residues: CASSLRTGNYNEQFF. The CDR3 nucleotides are TGTGCCAGCAGCTTAAGGACAGGGAATTACAATGAGCAGTTCTTC. V gene TRBV7-2 combines with J gene TRBJ2-1, with 8 bases identical to TRBD1. Germline values: CDR1 SGHTA, CDR2 FQGNSA. V was pared by 2 bases and J by 4 bases, with 4 bases of the junction left unmatched. The CDR3 spans 15 residues.

The table lists this clone with a count of one. The gene calls are TRBV28 and TRBJ1-6, with TRBD1 matching 11 bases. V was pared by 5 bases and J by 8 bases, with 5 bases of the junction left unmatched. The CDR3 has 15 residues. Germline lookup yields CDR1 MDHEN and CDR2 SYDVKM. CDR3 sequence reads: CASSPGQGVYSPLHF. The DNA of the CDR3 is TGTGCCAGCAGTCCGGGACAGGGGGTATATTCACCCCTCCACTTT. Based on the CDR3 plus reference TRBV28 and TRBJ1-6, the full variable domain is DVKVTQSSRYLVKRTGEKVFLECVQDMDHENMFWYRQDPGLGLRLIYFSYDVKMKEKGDIPEGYSVSREKKERFSLILESASTNQTSMYLCASSPGQGVYSPLHFGNGTRLTVT.

This clone has just a few counts. The genes are TRBV14 and TRBJ1-4; a weak D match, TRBD1 (6 bases). Germline CDR1 and CDR2: SGHDN and FVKESK. The CDR3 extends over 16 amino acids. The ends were cut back, 3 bases at V and 1 base at J, with 12 bases in the middle. Here the CDR3 reads CASSQKQGRTNEKLFF. CDR3 bases: TGTGCCAGCAGCCAGAAACAGGGAAGAACTAATGAAAAACTGTTTTTT.

This clone was recorded only once. The J gene is TRBJ1-5, the V gene TRBV5-6; maybe TRBD1 (5 bases). Germline values: CDR1 SGHDT, CDR2 YYEEEE. With 4 bases removed from V and 2 bases from J, the gap between germline ends came to 16 bases. There are 16 residues in the CDR3. The DNA of the CDR3 is TGTGCCAGCAGCCAATACAGGCGTCGAGGCAATCAGCCCCAGCATTTT. Translated, it gives CASSQYRRRGNQPQHF.

V usage is TRBV6-5 and J usage is TRBJ1-2; D unresolved. V lost 0 bases, J lost 8 bases, and 19 bases lay in between. Germline lookup yields CDR1 MNHEY and CDR2 SVGAGI. The length of the CDR3 is 16 residues. The CDR3 is CASSYSSSASLRGYTF. The CDR3 DNA reads as TGTGCCAGCAGTTACTCTAGTTCGGCATCTTTGCGGGGCTACACCTTC.

J is TRBJ2-3 and V is TRBV28, with D maybe TRBD1 (5 bases). Germline assignment: CDR1 MDHEN and CDR2 SYDVKM. The CDR3 is 16 amino acids. V was pared by 4 bases and J by 7 bases, with 21 bases between. CDR3 nucleotide sequence: TGTGCCAGCAGTTCCTCGGATAGCAAGGGGCTTTATACGCAGTATTTT. Its protein is CASSSSDSKGLYTQYF.